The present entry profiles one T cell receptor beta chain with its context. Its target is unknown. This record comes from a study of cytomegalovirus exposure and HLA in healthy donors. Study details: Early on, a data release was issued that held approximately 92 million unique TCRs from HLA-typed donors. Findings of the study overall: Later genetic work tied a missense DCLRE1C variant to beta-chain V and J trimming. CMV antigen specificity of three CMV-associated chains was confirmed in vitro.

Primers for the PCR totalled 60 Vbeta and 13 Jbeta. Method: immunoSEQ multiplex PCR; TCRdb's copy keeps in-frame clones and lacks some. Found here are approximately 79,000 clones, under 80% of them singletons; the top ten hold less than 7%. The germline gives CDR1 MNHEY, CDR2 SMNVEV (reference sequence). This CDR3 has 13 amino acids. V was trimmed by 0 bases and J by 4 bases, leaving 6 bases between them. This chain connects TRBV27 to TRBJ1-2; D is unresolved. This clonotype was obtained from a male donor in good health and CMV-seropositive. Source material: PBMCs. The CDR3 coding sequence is TGTGCCAGCAGTTTATCGGCCCGCTATGGCTACACCTTC. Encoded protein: CASSLSARYGYTF.